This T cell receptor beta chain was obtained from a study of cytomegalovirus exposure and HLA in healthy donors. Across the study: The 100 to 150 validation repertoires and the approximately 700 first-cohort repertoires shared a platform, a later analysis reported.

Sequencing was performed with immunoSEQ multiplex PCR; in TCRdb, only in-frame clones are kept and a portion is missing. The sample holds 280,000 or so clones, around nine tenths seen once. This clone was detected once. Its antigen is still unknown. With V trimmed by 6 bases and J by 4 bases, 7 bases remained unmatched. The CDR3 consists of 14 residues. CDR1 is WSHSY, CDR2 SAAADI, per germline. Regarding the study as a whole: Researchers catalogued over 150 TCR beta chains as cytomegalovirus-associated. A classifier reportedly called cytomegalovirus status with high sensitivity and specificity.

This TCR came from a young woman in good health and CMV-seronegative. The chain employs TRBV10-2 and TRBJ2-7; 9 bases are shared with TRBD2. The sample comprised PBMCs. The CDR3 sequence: CASRGAGGPYEQYF. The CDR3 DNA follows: TGCGCCAGCAGAGGAGCGGGAGGTCCTTACGAGCAGTACTTC.